These 17 T cell receptor beta chains share one sample of origin, sequenced in a study of control samples from healthy donors and cancer patients. Method: immunoSEQ multiplex PCR; TCRdb's copy keeps in-frame clones and lacks some. The table lists 22,000 or so clones, 70% to 90% of them singletons. Sequences were obtained from PBMCs. Receptors originate from a woman aged 55-69 years with head and neck cancer.

V is TRBV30 and J is TRBJ1-2; D gene unclear. This CDR3 has 12 residues. V lost 4 bases and J lost 7, with 13 bases in between. Germline CDR1 reads GTSNPN; CDR2 reads SVGIG (reference sequence). Here the CDR3 reads CAWTSTGSGYTF. The CDR3 nucleotides are TGTGCCTGGACGTCAACGGGAAGTGGCTACACCTTC.

CDR3 region: CATSRDPTDLGGYNEQFF. The DNA of the CDR3 is TGTGCCACCAGCAGAGATCCCACGGACCTGGGTGGCTACAATGAGCAGTTCTTC. The chain carries TRBV15 and TRBJ2-1; D gene uncertain. Germline V gene lookup returns CDR1 LNHNV and CDR2 YYDKDF (reference sequence). V dropped 0 bases and J dropped 3 bases, with 18 bases sitting between them. The CDR3 has 18 residues.

The V and J genes are TRBV28 and TRBJ2-1; a weak D match, TRBD1 (6 bases). V gave up 6 bases and J gave up 9 bases, with 12 bases separating them. This CDR3 is 12 amino acids long. Germline V CDR1 and CDR2: MDHEN, SYDVKM. CDR3 sequence: CASSRTVGEQFF. Written as DNA, the CDR3 is TGTGCCAGCAGCCGGACAGTGGGTGAGCAGTTCTTC.

The chain joins TRBV19 to TRBJ2-2; 7 bases are a match to TRBD2. CDR1 and CDR2 from the germline V gene are LNHDA and SQIVND (reference sequence). The CDR3 is 15 amino acids. Trimming removed 3 bases from V and 1 base from J; junction bases left unmatched: 2. This chain's CDR3 is CASSIGGRNTGELFF. Here the CDR3 DNA reads TGTGCCAGTAGTATTGGCGGGAGGAACACCGGGGAGCTGTTTTTT.

This clone was detected only once. The gene calls are TRBV10-3 and TRBJ2-2; no clear D gene. The ends were cut back, 3 bases at V and 7 bases at J, with 12 bases in the middle. CDR3 length: 14 residues. Germline assignment: CDR1 ENHRY and CDR2 SYGVKD. The CDR3 nucleotides are TGTGCCATCAGTGACTCCAGTGGGATCGGGGAGCTGTTTTTT. It is translated as CAISDSSGIGELFF.

The chain recombines TRBV27 with TRBJ1-5; 8 bases are shared with TRBD1. Germline V gene lookup returns CDR1 MNHEY and CDR2 SMNVEV (reference sequence). The CDR3 covers 15 residues. The J segment lost 1 base and the V segment lost 5 bases, leaving 4 bases of the junction unmatched. CDR3 amino acids: CASSPWTGSNQPQHF. CDR3 coding DNA: TGTGCCAGCAGTCCCTGGACAGGGAGCAATCAGCCCCAGCATTTT.

The chain is built from TRBV6-6 and TRBJ2-7; no definite D call. Germline V gives CDR1 MNHNY, CDR2 SVGAGI (reference sequence). V was pared by 6 bases and J by 6 bases, with 12 bases between. The CDR3 covers 12 residues. CDR3 nucleotide sequence: TGTGCCAGCAGCTATCCTAGGGCCGAGCAGTACTTC. It codes for CASSYPRAEQYF.

Here the CDR3 DNA reads TGTGCCAGCAGCTTGAGTCTCAACTCTGGAAACACCATATATTTT. Amino acid sequence: CASSLSLNSGNTIYF. V usage is TRBV7-9 and J usage is TRBJ1-3; the D is unclear. Trimming stripped 3 bases from V and 0 bases from J, with 9 bases between. Germline values: CDR1 SEHNR, CDR2 FQNEAQ (reference sequence). The CDR3 runs to 15 residues.

This clone was detected only once. The chain joins TRBV28 to TRBJ1-5, with D unresolved. V was trimmed by 4 bases and J by 2 bases, leaving 12 bases between them. This CDR3 contains 15 residues. CDR1 is MDHEN and CDR2 is SYDVKM in the germline V gene. This chain's CDR3 is CASSSGEGGNQPQHF. CDR3 in DNA: TGTGCCAGCAGTTCTGGGGAGGGAGGCAATCAGCCCCAGCATTTT.

The chain has TRBV9 and TRBJ2-1; 8 bases agree with TRBD1. This CDR3 is built from 16 residues. After removal of 3 bases from V and 4 bases from J, the junction contained 9 bases not matched to a gene. Per germline, CDR1 SGDLS and CDR2 YYNGEE. In DNA, the CDR3 is TGTGCCAGCAGCGCCCCGACAGGGGCAGGATACAATGAGCAGTTCTTC. The encoded protein is CASSAPTGAGYNEQFF.

The CDR3 loop reads CASRNRDYGYTF. CDR3 nucleotides: TGTGCCAGTAGGAACAGGGACTATGGCTACACCTTC. The gene calls are TRBV19 and TRBJ1-2; a weak D match, TRBD1 (6 bases). Per the germline V gene, CDR1 is LNHDA and CDR2 is SQIVND (reference sequence). This CDR3 has 12 amino acids. V was clipped by 6 bases and J by 3 bases, with 8 bases between them.

This clone was seen just once. V usage is TRBV28 and J usage is TRBJ2-4, with TRBD2 matching 13 bases. Per the germline V gene, CDR1 is MDHEN and CDR2 is SYDVKM. The length of the CDR3 is 15 residues. Trimming at V came to 3 bases and at J to 15 bases, leaving 11 bases not matched to a gene. The CDR3: CASSFGGTSGTRRYF. DNA for the CDR3: TGTGCCAGCAGTTTTGGCGGGACTAGCGGGACCCGCCGGTACTTC.

This sequence joins TRBV11-3 and TRBJ2-2; D is uncertain. The CDR3 totals 14 residues. V was clipped by 4 bases and J by 1 base, with 7 bases between them. In germline, CDR1 is SGHNT, CDR2 YENEEA. CDR3: CASSSKGNTGELFF. The CDR3 DNA sequence: TGTGCCAGCAGCTCCAAAGGGAACACCGGGGAGCTGTTTTTT. Complete variable domain (other parts from reference TRBV11-3 and TRBJ2-2): EAGVVQSPRYKIIEKKQPVAFWCNPISGHNTLYWYLQNLGQGPELLIRYENEEAVDDSQLPKDRFSAERLKGVDSTLKIQPAELGDSAVYLCASSSKGNTGELFFGEGSRLTVL.

The chain links TRBV3-1 (or the pseudogene TRBV3-2) to TRBJ1-2; 8 bases are shared with TRBD1. CDR1 is LGHDT, CDR2 YNNKEL, per germline (reference sequence). This CDR3 is built from 14 residues. V shed 4 bases, J shed 5 bases, and the junction held 6 bases outside the gene matches. CDR3 bases: TGTGCCAGCAGCCCCCGACAGGGGTGGTATGGCTACACCTTC. Its translation is CASSPRQGWYGYTF.

V usage is TRBV5-4 and J usage is TRBJ1-1; possibly TRBD1 for D (5 bases). V lost 3 bases to trimming and J lost 6 bases, with 15 bases between them. The CDR3 extends over 14 amino acids. CDR1 is SGHNT and CDR2 is YYREEE in the germline V gene (reference sequence). The CDR3: CASSSTVGLAEAFF. The CDR3 nucleotides are TGTGCCAGCAGCTCTACTGTGGGGCTCGCTGAAGCTTTCTTT.

This chain connects TRBV18 to TRBJ1-1; D is unresolved. Germline-derived CDR1 and CDR2 are KGHSH and LQKENI. V lost 3 bases to trimming and J lost 3 bases, with 23 bases between them. The CDR3 sequence is 18 residues long. CDR3 sequence: CASSPWGGTQTLDTEAFF. The CDR3 region has the DNA TGTGCCAGCTCACCCTGGGGTGGCACTCAGACGTTGGACACTGAAGCTTTCTTT.

V gene TRBV27 combines with J gene TRBJ2-7; 9 nucleotides agree with TRBD1. This CDR3 has 17 residues. V shed 4 bases, J shed 2 bases, and the junction held 12 bases outside the gene matches. Germline V gene lookup returns CDR1 MNHEY and CDR2 SMNVEV (reference sequence). The CDR3 sequence is CASSSPGQGKVAYEQYF. In DNA form, the CDR3 reads TGTGCCAGCAGTTCCCCGGGACAGGGAAAAGTGGCCTACGAGCAGTACTTC.